This T cell receptor beta chain originates from a study of CD8 T cells in Susac syndrome. Broader study findings: A relatively small number of individuals underwent TCR sequencing and HLA analysis.

Controls matched for sex and age were healthy donors. Through negative isolation, CD4+ and CD8+ T cells were obtained, while TEMRA cells were enriched using FACS. With random hexamers, reverse transcription was performed on roughly 0.45 to 1 ug of RNA. The method of amplification for TCR beta CDR3 was immunoSEQ multiplex PCR, covering 54 Vbeta and 13 Jbeta. One entry per CDR3 protein results from TCRdb running MiXCR on the immunoSEQ multiplex PCR reads. The repertoire holds roughly 190,000 distinct CDR3 sequences, with 80% to 95% as singletons. As regards this clonotype: Its antigen remains unidentified.

The CDR3 extends over 16 amino acids. Germline values: CDR1 SGHRS, CDR2 YFSETQ. V shed 6 bases and J shed 0 bases, with 19 bases lying between them. Sequences were obtained from CD4+ T cells from PBMCs. The chain has TRBV5-1 and TRBJ2-7, with D maybe TRBD2 (6 bases). This clonotype was sampled from a human donor in good health. For the CDR3, the DNA is TGCGCCAGCACCCCTTCGGGGGTCCCTAGCTCCTACGAGCAGTACTTC. Translation: CASTPSGVPSSYEQYF.